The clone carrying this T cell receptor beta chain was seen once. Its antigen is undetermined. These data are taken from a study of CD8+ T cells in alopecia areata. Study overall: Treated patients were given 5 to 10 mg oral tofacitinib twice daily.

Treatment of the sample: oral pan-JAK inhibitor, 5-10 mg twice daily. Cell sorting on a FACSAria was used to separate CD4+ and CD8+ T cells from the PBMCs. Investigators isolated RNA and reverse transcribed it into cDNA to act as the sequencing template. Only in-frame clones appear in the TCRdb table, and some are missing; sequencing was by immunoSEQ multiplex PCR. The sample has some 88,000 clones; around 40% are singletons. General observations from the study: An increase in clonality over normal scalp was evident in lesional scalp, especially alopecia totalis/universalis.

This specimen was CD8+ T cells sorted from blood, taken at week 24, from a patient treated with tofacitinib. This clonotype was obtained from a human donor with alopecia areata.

The CDR3 DNA reads as TGTGCCAGCAGCACCACCGGGGGGACAGATACGCAGTATTTT. It is translated as CASSTTGGTDTQYF. This chain connects TRBV11-2 to TRBJ2-3; 7 bases align to TRBD2. The CDR3 spans 14 residues. V was pared by 5 bases and J by 3 bases, with 5 bases of the junction left unmatched. Germline CDR1 SGHAT, CDR2 FQNNGV.